These 32 T cell receptor beta chains share one sample of origin, sequenced in a study of T cell responses to AZD1222 COVID-19 vaccine. Assay: immunoSEQ multiplex PCR; the TCRdb copy retains only in-frame clones and omits some. This table has 150,000 to 180,000 clones, 88% appearing once. The specimen was peripheral blood, collected on day 0 of AZD1222 vaccination. Source of these receptors: an adult in good health.

V usage is TRBV7-9 and J usage is TRBJ1-5, with a weak D call TRBD1 (5 bases). Trimming pared 5 bases from V and 7 bases from J, leaving 9 bases between. CDR3 length equals 12 residues. CDR1 is SEHNR, CDR2 FQNEAQ, per germline (reference sequence). The CDR3 loop is CASSLGEQPQHF. The CDR3 DNA reads TGTGCCAGCAGCCTAGGGGAACAGCCCCAGCATTTT.

V gene TRBV6-6 combines with J gene TRBJ2-7; 7 bases match TRBD1. CDR1 MNHNY and CDR2 SVGAGI come from the germline V gene (reference sequence). Trimming took 0 bases from V and 0 from J; bases not matched to a gene: 2. The CDR3 is 15 amino acids. The DNA for the CDR3 is TGTGCCAGCAGTTACTCAGGGGGCGCCTCCTACGAGCAGTACTTC. Translation gives CASSYSGGASYEQYF.

This clone was picked up a small number of times. The V gene is TRBV25-1, the J gene TRBJ2-7; D tentatively reads TRBD1 or TRBD2 (6 bases each). Germline CDR1 MGHDK, CDR2 SYGVNS. The CDR3 has 13 amino acids. Trimming cost V 2 bases and J 3 bases, with 8 bases left between them. The CDR3 region is CASSEGGHYEQYF. The CDR3 bases are TGTGCCAGCAGTGAAGGGGGGCACTACGAGCAGTACTTC.

V usage is TRBV3-1 (or the pseudogene TRBV3-2) and J usage is TRBJ2-5; D tentatively fits TRBD1 or TRBD2 (5 bases each). Germline V CDR1 and CDR2: LGHDT, YNNKEL (reference sequence). V lost 6 bases and J 5 bases, leaving 16 bases between the germline ends. The CDR3 is 14 amino acids. The CDR3 nucleotides read TGTGCCAGCAGAGACCGAGGGGCCCGGGAGACCCAGTACTTC. It encodes CASRDRGARETQYF.

This chain uses TRBV10-3 with TRBJ1-1; 7 bases agree with TRBD1. Germline V CDR1 and CDR2: ENHRY, SYGVKD. The CDR3 is 14 amino acids. V lost 3 bases and J lost 1; bases outside the gene matches: 2. CDR3 in amino acids: CAISDSGGNTEAFF. CDR3 bases: TGTGCCATCAGTGACTCAGGGGGGAACACTGAAGCTTTCTTT.

The chain has TRBV6-5 and TRBJ1-4; D not resolved. Germline V CDR1 and CDR2: MNHEY, SVGAGI. The CDR3 contains 13 residues. CDR3 in DNA: TGTGTAGTGTCGGTTCCCACGGGGGAAAAACTGTTTTTT. This sequence encodes CVVSVPTGEKLFF.

The rearrangement links TRBV6-6 to TRBJ1-3; TRBD1 is a possible D gene (5 bases). The CDR3 is 16 amino acids. The V gene lost 4 bases and the J gene lost 12 bases, with 25 bases spanning the gap. Germline CDR1 is MNHNY and CDR2 is SVGAGI (reference sequence). CDR3 amino acids: CASSSAGGMVSRHIYF. CDR3 nucleotides: TGTGCCAGCAGTTCCGCGGGGGGGATGGTTAGTAGGCACATATATTTT.

This rearrangement joins TRBV20-1 to TRBJ1-5, with D hard to call. The length of the CDR3 is 14 residues. Germline V lookup: CDR1 DFQATT, CDR2 SNEGSKA (reference sequence). Trimming removed 3 bases from V and 7 bases from J, with 16 bases in between. The CDR3 here is CSASSGLTGQPQHF. The CDR3 coding sequence is TGCAGTGCTAGTTCGGGGTTAACGGGCCAGCCCCAGCATTTT.

V gene TRBV11-2 combines with J gene TRBJ2-3; weak D call: TRBD2 (6 bases). The CDR3 runs 17 residues. CDR1 and CDR2 (germline): SGHAT, FQNNGV. The V end lost 5 bases, the J end lost 8 bases, and 26 bases lay between the germline ends. The CDR3 DNA is TGTGCCAGCAGCCCCCCCCTTAGGGAGGTTAGGTTTGGTACGCAGTATTTT. This translates into CASSPPLREVRFGTQYF.

The CDR3 DNA is TGTGCCAGCAGCTTGGAAGTCGCCAGAAAACAGCCCCAGCATTTT. Translating it yields CASSLEVARKQPQHF. This rearrangement joins TRBV5-5 to TRBJ1-5; no clear D. The germline CDR1 and CDR2 sequences are SGHKS and YYEKEE (reference sequence). CDR3 size: 15 residues. The V end lost 0 bases, the J end lost 7 bases, and 14 bases lay between the germline ends.

This chain uses TRBV6-2 or TRBV6-3 with TRBJ2-3, with unresolved D. Germline assignment: CDR1 MNHEY and CDR2 SVGEGT. V gave up 6 bases and J gave up 2 bases, with 12 bases separating them. The CDR3 is 14 amino acids. The CDR3 nucleotides are TGTGCCAGCAGCCAGACTGACCTCACAGATACGCAGTATTTT. This codes for CASSQTDLTDTQYF.

The V gene is TRBV10-3, the J gene TRBJ2-1; TRBD2 aligns across 8 bases. With 0 bases clipped from V and 10 bases from J, the junction kept 5 bases outside the gene matches. CDR1 is ENHRY, CDR2 SYGVKD, per germline. This CDR3 has 14 residues. The chain's CDR3 is CAISESKLAEEQFF. DNA for the CDR3: TGTGCCATCAGTGAGTCGAAACTAGCGGAAGAGCAGTTCTTC.

The chain uses TRBV5-1 and TRBJ2-1; 7 positions agree with TRBD1. Losses at the gene ends were 4 bases for V and 4 bases for J; bases not matched to a gene: 2. Germline CDR1 SGHRS, CDR2 YFSETQ. The CDR3 has 13 amino acids. CDR3 in amino acids: CASSKTGYNEQFF. The DNA for the CDR3 is TGCGCCAGCAGCAAGACAGGGTACAATGAGCAGTTCTTC.

This clone was found once. This chain uses TRBV19 with TRBJ1-3; no reliable D call. The germline CDR1 and CDR2 sequences are LNHDA and SQIVND (reference sequence). There are 15 residues in the CDR3. Trimming took 1 base from V and 4 from J, leaving 11 bases between them. The CDR3 sequence is CASSIVDRAGNTIYF. Here the CDR3 DNA reads TGTGCCAGTAGTATAGTGGATCGGGCAGGAAACACCATATATTTT.

The chain couples TRBV2 to TRBJ2-7; D possibly corresponds to TRBD1 (6 bases). There are 14 residues in the CDR3. The V gene lost 7 bases and the J gene lost 0 bases, with 13 bases spanning the gap. CDR1 SNHLY and CDR2 FYNNEI come from the germline V gene. The CDR3 nucleotides read TGTGCCAGCACCGCGACAGGCGGCTCCTACGAGCAGTACTTC. Encoded protein: CASTATGGSYEQYF.

This sequence joins TRBV5-1 and TRBJ1-6; 11 bases agree with TRBD1. V lost 0 bases to trimming and J lost 9 bases; unmatched junction nucleotides: 5. The CDR3 has 16 residues. The germline CDR1 and CDR2 sequences are SGHRS and YFSETQ. Written as DNA, the CDR3 is TGCGCCAGCAGCTTGGAAGGACAGGGGGCTGGTTCACCCCTCCACTTT. Translation: CASSLEGQGAGSPLHF.

The chain couples TRBV10-3 to TRBJ2-7, with a tentative D call TRBD1 (6 bases). V gave up 5 bases and J gave up 3 bases, with 11 bases separating them. Germline V gives CDR1 ENHRY, CDR2 SYGVKD. The CDR3 covers 13 residues. The CDR3 here is CAISRDIIYEQYF. The CDR3 DNA is TGTGCCATCAGTAGGGACATCATCTACGAGCAGTACTTC.

This clone has a single count. This chain connects TRBV2 to TRBJ1-1; perhaps TRBD1 as D (5 bases). This CDR3 has 14 residues. V gave up 5 bases and J gave up 4 bases, with 14 bases separating them. Germline assignment: CDR1 SNHLY and CDR2 FYNNEI. The CDR3 DNA is TGTGCCAGCAGTAGGTCAGGGCAAGGCACTGAAGCTTTCTTT. It codes for CASSRSGQGTEAFF.

The chain couples TRBV4-1 to TRBJ1-3; no clear D. Looked up from germline, CDR1 is MGHRA and CDR2 is YSYEKL. Trimming stripped 4 bases from V and 0 bases from J, with 10 bases between. CDR3 length: 15 amino acids. The CDR3 DNA reads as TGCGCCAGCAGCCCCTGGACGGGCTCTGGAAACACCATATATTTT. Translation: CASSPWTGSGNTIYF.

This chain joins TRBV2 and TRBJ1-1; TRBD1 might be the D (6 bases). In germline, CDR1 is SNHLY, CDR2 FYNNEI. The CDR3 covers 13 residues. Trimming took off 7 bases at V and 0 bases at J, with 9 bases between the two ends. This CDR3 is CASKGQMNTEAFF. CDR3 coding DNA: TGTGCCAGCAAAGGACAGATGAACACTGAAGCTTTCTTT.

The gene calls are TRBV7-2 and TRBJ1-3; the D is unclear. Germline CDR1 and CDR2: SGHTA and FQGNSA. The CDR3 totals 14 residues. V lost 5 bases and J lost 0, with 8 bases in between. The CDR3: CASSDGRSGNTIYF. The CDR3 bases are TGTGCCAGCAGCGACGGTCGCTCTGGAAACACCATATATTTT.

The V and J genes are TRBV28 and TRBJ1-6; 8 bases are shared with TRBD1. The CDR3 has 14 residues. With V trimmed by 1 base and J by 9 bases, 2 bases remained unmatched. CDR1 and CDR2 (germline): MDHEN, SYDVKM. The DNA for the CDR3 is TGTGCCAGCAGTTTATCGGACAGGGTTTCACCCCTCCACTTT. This encodes CASSLSDRVSPLHF.

There are a few counts of this clone. The chain employs TRBV3-1 (or the pseudogene TRBV3-2) and TRBJ1-2; no clear D. This CDR3 has 15 amino acids. Trimming stripped 0 bases from V and 4 bases from J, with 12 bases between. Germline V gene sequence: CDR1 LGHDT, CDR2 YNNKEL (reference sequence). In DNA, the CDR3 is TGTGCCAGCAGCCAAGATGCACGCTCCGGCTATGGCTACACCTTC. Its protein is CASSQDARSGYGYTF.

This clone was observed a single time. V and J are TRBV5-1 and TRBJ2-7; 7 nucleotides line up with TRBD2. From germline, CDR1 is SGHRS and CDR2 YFSETQ. This CDR3 comprises 13 residues. J was trimmed by 4 bases and V by 3 bases; bases with no gene match: 4. The CDR3 sequence: CASSWGGEYEQYF. In DNA, the CDR3 is TGCGCCAGCAGCTGGGGGGGTGAGTACGAGCAGTACTTC.

The V gene is TRBV6-5, the J gene TRBJ1-5; 12 nucleotides agree with TRBD1. The CDR3 loop spans 14 amino acids. V was clipped by 4 bases and J by 6 bases; unmatched bases: 1. Germline loops: CDR1 MNHEY, CDR2 SVGAGI. The CDR3 spells CASSWGQGAQPQHF. The CDR3 coding sequence is TGTGCCAGCAGTTGGGGACAGGGGGCTCAGCCCCAGCATTTT.

CDR3: CASSLHSAGGLNEQYF. For the CDR3, the DNA is TGTGCCAGCAGCTTACATTCGGCGGGGGGGCTGAACGAGCAGTACTTC. This rearrangement joins TRBV7-2 to TRBJ2-7, with 9 bases aligning to TRBD2. Trimming removed 2 bases from V and 5 bases from J; junction bases left unmatched: 10. Germline CDR1 SGHTA, CDR2 FQGNSA. This CDR3 is built from 16 residues.

V is TRBV2 and J is TRBJ2-2; no definite D call. This CDR3 has 13 residues. CDR1 SNHLY and CDR2 FYNNEI come from the germline V gene. Trimming removed 6 bases at V and 6 bases at J, with 11 bases between. The CDR3 loop is CASRQNLAGELFF. In DNA form, the CDR3 reads TGTGCCAGCAGACAGAACCTGGCCGGGGAGCTGTTTTTT.

The V and J genes are TRBV19 and TRBJ2-2; no firm D call. V shed 11 bases and J shed 3 bases, with 16 bases lying between them. Germline values: CDR1 LNHDA, CDR2 SQIVND (reference sequence). The CDR3 sequence is 14 residues long. The CDR3 nucleotides are TGTGCCTCACGACCCCAGCCGCACACCGGGGAGCTGTTTTTT. Its translation is CASRPQPHTGELFF. Full variable domain (rest looked up from reference TRBV19 and TRBJ2-2): DGGITQSPKYLFRKEGQNVTLSCEQNLNHDAMYWYRQDPGQGLRLIYYSQIVNDFQKGDIAEGYSVSREKKESFPLTVTSAQKNPTAFYLCASRPQPHTGELFFGEGSRLTVL.

The chain joins TRBV7-2 to TRBJ2-5, with a possible D match to TRBD1 (5 bases). Germline loops: CDR1 SGHTA, CDR2 FQGNSA. This CDR3 comprises 15 residues. Trimming pared 5 bases from V and 2 bases from J, leaving 15 bases between. The CDR3 loop reads CASSPSYSGQETQYF. The CDR3 DNA reads TGTGCCAGCAGCCCCTCATACTCAGGGCAAGAGACCCAGTACTTC.

The chain combines TRBV6-2 or TRBV6-3 with TRBJ2-2, with a weak D call TRBD2 (5 bases). The germline CDR1 and CDR2 sequences are MNHEY and SVGEGT. Trimming stripped 5 bases from V and 1 base from J, with 11 bases between. The CDR3 is 15 amino acids. Here the CDR3 DNA reads TGTGCCAGCAGTATGACGGCGGGGAACACCGGGGAGCTGTTTTTT. This encodes CASSMTAGNTGELFF.

The chain recombines TRBV28 with TRBJ2-2; 7 nucleotides align to TRBD1. V was pared by 6 bases and J by 3 bases, with 4 bases of the junction left unmatched. CDR3 size: 14 residues. Per the germline V gene, CDR1 is MDHEN and CDR2 is SYDVKM. As DNA, the CDR3 is TGTGCCAGCAGCCTAACAGGGGACACCGGGGAGCTGTTTTTT. Translated, it gives CASSLTGDTGELFF.

CDR3 sequence: CASSQDGGIAYNEQFF. In DNA form, the CDR3 reads TGCGCCAGCAGCCAAGACGGGGGTATTGCCTACAATGAGCAGTTCTTC. The J gene is TRBJ2-1, the V gene TRBV4-3, with D perhaps matching TRBD2 (6 bases). The germline V gene encodes CDR1 LGHNA and CDR2 YSLEER. This CDR3 has 16 amino acids. Trimming pared 0 bases from V and 2 bases from J, leaving 11 bases between.